A single sample is the source of the 18 T cell receptor beta chains below, sequenced in a study of follicular helper T cells after annual influenza vaccination. Time point of the sample: 2015-2016 season, 7 days after influenza vaccination. Repertoires were generated with immunoSEQ multiplex PCR, while TCRdb's copy carries only in-frame clones and drops some. The data contain roughly 9,800 clones, approximately 80% of them singletons. The sequencing used CXCR5+ CD38- circulating T follicular helper cells from blood, collected 7 days after influenza vaccination. Subset: circulating Tfh, non-naive CD4+CXCR5+PD-1+ (ICOS+CD38+ or ICOS-CD38-). All receptors come from an adult who received the influenza vaccine.

A single count supports this clone. The chain combines TRBV12-5 with TRBJ1-3; no definite D call. The CDR3 totals 12 residues. V shed 4 bases and J shed 4 bases, with 5 bases lying between them. The germline CDR1 and CDR2 sequences are LGHNT and FRNRAP. CDR3 in DNA: TGTGCTAGTGGTTCTGAGGGAAACACCATATATTTT. Protein sequence: CASGSEGNTIYF.

The chain has TRBV19 and TRBJ1-2; 10 bases line up with TRBD1. The V gene end was trimmed by 1 base and the J gene end by 4 bases; junction bases not matched to a gene: 18. The CDR3 is made up of 20 amino acids. CDR1 and CDR2 from the germline V gene are LNHDA and SQIVND (reference sequence). In DNA form, the CDR3 reads TGTGCCAGTAGTATAGGATCAAGGACAGGGGGGCCTCTCGCTGCCTATGGCTACACCTTC. This sequence encodes CASSIGSRTGGPLAAYGYTF.

The CDR3 region is CASSNPNYNEQFF. The CDR3 nucleotides read TGCGCCAGCAGCAACCCGAACTACAATGAGCAGTTCTTC. The chain uses TRBV5-1 and TRBJ2-1, with unresolved D. With 4 bases removed from V and 3 bases from J, the gap between germline ends came to 8 bases. Per the germline V gene, CDR1 is SGHRS and CDR2 is YFSETQ. This CDR3 is 13 amino acids long.

This clone came up a few times. This rearrangement joins TRBV10-2 to TRBJ1-5, with a tentative D call TRBD1 (6 bases). The CDR3 length is 13 residues. The V and J ends lost 5 bases and 10 bases respectively, with 15 bases between them. Germline V gives CDR1 WSHSY, CDR2 SAAADI. This chain's CDR3 is CASSMDSSRPQHF. CDR3 sequence (DNA): TGCGCCAGCAGTATGGACAGTTCGCGACCCCAGCATTTT.

The rearrangement joins TRBV2 to TRBJ1-5; no reliable D call. CDR1 SNHLY and CDR2 FYNNEI come from the germline V gene. Trimming removed 8 bases at V and 5 bases at J, with 16 bases between. The CDR3 extends over 14 amino acids. The CDR3 region has the DNA TGTGCCAGCGCCCGGGGAGGCGGACATCAGCCCCAGCATTTT. Translation: CASARGGGHQPQHF.

The chain combines TRBV5-4 with TRBJ1-1; maybe TRBD1 (6 bases). Between the trimmed V and J ends, which lost 3 bases and 8 bases, there was a span of 17 bases. Germline V gene sequence: CDR1 SGHNT, CDR2 YYREEE (reference sequence). The CDR3 loop spans 14 amino acids. The CDR3 region is CASSYDSGDPEAFF. In DNA form, the CDR3 reads TGTGCCAGCAGCTACGATTCAGGGGACCCCGAAGCTTTCTTT.

This chain joins TRBV6-5 and TRBJ1-6; D possibly corresponds to TRBD1 (6 bases). This CDR3 contains 15 residues. CDR1 is MNHEY, CDR2 SVGAGI, per germline. Trimming cost V 6 bases and J 5 bases, with 14 bases left between them. CDR3 nucleotide sequence: TGTGCCAGCAGGACTTCACAGGGTAATAATTCACCCCTCCACTTT. Translated, it gives CASRTSQGNNSPLHF.

This rearrangement joins TRBV30 to TRBJ1-2; D may be TRBD1 (5 bases). The CDR3 consists of 14 residues. From germline, CDR1 is GTSNPN and CDR2 SVGIG (reference sequence). The ends were cut back, 0 bases at V and 2 bases at J, with 10 bases in the middle. The CDR3 DNA is TGTGCCTGGAGTGTAGGGGTACCGAACTATGGCTACACCTTC. Protein sequence: CAWSVGVPNYGYTF.

This clone turned up a few times. The chain employs TRBV19 and TRBJ1-5; no clear D gene. Per the germline V gene, CDR1 is LNHDA and CDR2 is SQIVND (reference sequence). V lost 0 bases and J 4 bases, leaving 1 base between the germline ends. The CDR3 is 12 residues long. The CDR3 is CASSIENQPQHF. CDR3 DNA sequence: TGTGCCAGTAGTATAGAGAATCAGCCCCAGCATTTT.

Concerning this clone itself: Sequence at one end of the junction differs from germline and may be a read error. The CDR3 nucleotides read TGTGCCAGCATGGGGGGGACGGCCGAGTACACTGAAGCTTCCTTT. This sequence encodes CASMGGTAEYTEASF. The chain links TRBV27 to TRBJ1-1; tentatively, D is TRBD1 (5 bases). Germline-derived CDR1 and CDR2 are MNHEY and SMNVEV (reference sequence). The CDR3 covers 15 residues.

V and J are TRBV12-5 and TRBJ1-1, with D possibly TRBD1 on 6 matching bases. V dropped 1 base and J dropped 6 bases, with 9 bases sitting between them. The CDR3 runs 13 residues. Germline values: CDR1 LGHNT, CDR2 FRNRAP. The CDR3 DNA reads as TGTGCTAGTGGTTTGGAACAGGGCTCTGAAGCTTTCTTT. Translated: CASGLEQGSEAFF.

The chain joins TRBV10-3 to TRBJ1-2, with D possibly being TRBD1 (5 bases). Trimming cost V 0 bases and J 7 bases, with 15 bases left between them. This CDR3 is built from 15 residues. Germline loops: CDR1 ENHRY, CDR2 SYGVKD. DNA of the CDR3: TGTGCCATCAGTGAGTCGTCGGGTAGGGGAGGTGGCTACACCTTC. It encodes CAISESSGRGGGYTF.

The chain uses TRBV5-1 and TRBJ2-7; maybe TRBD2 (6 bases). This CDR3 is 13 amino acids long. The germline V and J ends were trimmed by 4 bases and 2 bases, with 10 bases remaining between them. The germline V gene encodes CDR1 SGHRS and CDR2 YFSETQ. The CDR3 coding sequence is TGCGCCAGCAGCGGGGACTGGACCTACGAGCAGTACTTC. Translated, it gives CASSGDWTYEQYF.

V and J are TRBV2 and TRBJ1-1, with D possibly being TRBD1 (6 bases). V was pared by 1 base and J by 7 bases, with 10 bases between. CDR3 size: 13 residues. Germline V gene lookup returns CDR1 SNHLY and CDR2 FYNNEI. The CDR3 here is CASSEEGGSEAFF. The CDR3 DNA is TGTGCCAGCAGTGAAGAAGGGGGGAGTGAAGCTTTCTTT.

The chain has TRBV6-1 and TRBJ1-5; 8 bases map to TRBD1. The germline V gene has CDR1 MNHNS and CDR2 SASEGT. The V and J ends lost 4 bases and 5 bases, in that order; junction bases with no gene match: 10. This CDR3 has 16 residues. For the CDR3, the DNA is TGTGCCAGCAGTGGAGGACAGGGCCGCTTGTATCAGCCCCAGCATTTT. Protein product: CASSGGQGRLYQPQHF.

The J gene is TRBJ2-5, the V gene TRBV2; a possible D gene is TRBD1 (5 bases). V lost 8 bases, J lost 3 bases, and 7 bases lay in between. The CDR3 extends over 11 amino acids. The germline CDR1 and CDR2 sequences are SNHLY and FYNNEI. The CDR3, as DNA: TGTGCCAGCGAGACAGAAGAGACCCAGTACTTC. Encoded protein: CASETEETQYF.

The chain uses TRBV6-6 and TRBJ1-1, with 8 bases lining up with TRBD1. V shed 0 bases and J 14 bases; nucleotides not matched to a gene: 11. The CDR3 spans 14 residues. Germline lookup yields CDR1 MNHNY and CDR2 SVGAGI (reference sequence). The CDR3 spells CASSYSIQARGRFF. The CDR3 region has the DNA TGTGCCAGCAGTTACTCGATCCAAGCCAGGGGGCGCTTCTTT.

The V gene is TRBV18, the J gene TRBJ2-7, with 8 positions matching TRBD2. CDR1 and CDR2 from the germline V gene are KGHSH and LQKENI. V lost 2 bases to trimming and J lost 6 bases; unmatched junction nucleotides: 6. This CDR3 spans 14 amino acids. The CDR3 loop reads CASSPTGGAGEQYF. In DNA form, the CDR3 reads TGTGCCAGCTCACCAACGGGGGGGGCCGGCGAGCAGTACTTC.